One and the same sample provided the 4 T cell receptor beta chains below, sequenced in a study of blood T cell repertoires in COVID-19. The data were produced by immunoSEQ multiplex PCR, yet TCRdb's version contains in-frame clones alone and is incomplete. The table shows about 440,000 clones, with 80% to 90% occurring only once. Material: peripheral blood. These receptors were taken from a woman aged 30 to 39 with acute or convalescent COVID-19.

The V and J genes are TRBV10-3 and TRBJ1-2; 10 nucleotides agree with TRBD1. The junction had 5 bases not matched to a gene; V was cut back by 0 bases and J by 4 bases. CDR1 and CDR2 (germline): ENHRY, SYGVKD. The length of the CDR3 is 16 residues. The CDR3 spells CAISESGQGEVYGYTF. CDR3 coding DNA: TGTGCCATCAGTGAGTCCGGACAGGGGGAGGTCTATGGCTACACCTTC.

The CDR3 nucleotides are TGTGCCAGCAGGACCGAGGCTCGGCCCCAGCATTTT. It is translated as CASRTEARPQHF. The V gene is TRBV12-3 or TRBV12-4, the J gene TRBJ1-5; D is unresolved. V shed 6 bases and J shed 9 bases, with 12 bases lying between them. CDR3 length: 12 amino acids.

The chain recombines TRBV30 with TRBJ2-3, with a weak D call TRBD2 (6 bases). Per germline, CDR1 GTSNPN and CDR2 SVGIG (reference sequence). The CDR3 totals 16 residues. Between the trimmed V and J ends, which lost 0 bases and 2 bases, there was a span of 15 bases. The CDR3 coding sequence is TGTGCCTGGAGTGTACCGCGGGGTACTAACACAGATACGCAGTATTTT. The encoded protein is CAWSVPRGTNTDTQYF.

This chain connects TRBV3-1 (or the pseudogene TRBV3-2) to TRBJ1-1; 10 nucleotides match TRBD1. Germline-derived CDR1 and CDR2 are LGHDT and YNNKEL (reference sequence). This CDR3 has 15 amino acids. V lost 4 bases and J lost 4; bases outside the gene matches: 6. Here the CDR3 reads CASSPRDRGSTEAFF. The CDR3 DNA follows: TGTGCCAGCAGCCCCCGGGACAGGGGAAGCACTGAAGCTTTCTTT.